What follows are 3 T cell receptor beta chains derived from one specimen sequenced in a study of vaccination effects on CD4 cells after COVID-19. ViraFEST used viral peptide pools to expand antigen-specific CD4+ T cells before sequencing. Culture lasted 10 days before CD4+ T cell isolation. Vaccinated participants had no history of SARS-CoV-2 infection and tested negative for nucleocapsid antibodies. These receptors lack a known antigen. Libraries were prepared by immunoSEQ multiplex PCR; TCRdb keeps only in-frame clonotypes and omits some of them. The repertoire holds around 45,000 clones, with around 81% as singletons. The input for sequencing was CD4+ T cells from PBMCs cultured with SARS-CoV-2 spike peptides, taken before COVID-19 vaccination. The receptor source for this set is a human donor who received a COVID-19 vaccine.

This clone was seen once. The rearrangement links TRBV2 to TRBJ2-3; the match to TRBD2 covers 7 bases. The germline V gene encodes CDR1 SNHLY and CDR2 FYNNEI. With V trimmed by 2 bases and J by 11 bases, 13 bases remained unmatched. The CDR3 extends over 15 amino acids. The CDR3 loop is CASSEMTSKVGMQYF. For the CDR3, the DNA is TGTGCCAGCAGTGAAATGACTAGCAAGGTCGGTATGCAGTATTTT. The whole variable domain, remainder taken from reference TRBV2 and TRBJ2-3, is EPEVTQTPSHQVTQMGQEVILRCVPISNHLYFYWYRQILGQKVEFLVSFYNNEISEKSEIFDDQFSVERPDGSNFTLKIRSTKLEDSAMYFCASSEMTSKVGMQYFGPGTRLTVL.

The chain links TRBV5-1 to TRBJ1-6; TRBD1 matches 9 bases. Germline V gene lookup returns CDR1 SGHRS and CDR2 YFSETQ. The V gene end was trimmed by 0 bases and the J gene end by 9 bases; junction bases not matched to a gene: 4. This CDR3 is built from 15 residues. The CDR3 reads CASSLGDRARSPLHF. The CDR3, as DNA: TGCGCCAGCAGCTTGGGGGACAGGGCGCGTTCACCCCTCCACTTT.

The rearrangement uses TRBV7-2 and TRBJ2-7; 7 bases match TRBD1. Germline V gene data show CDR1 as SGHTA and CDR2 as FQGNSA. V shed 5 bases, J shed 6 bases, and the junction held 10 bases outside the gene matches. This CDR3 contains 14 residues. CDR3 in DNA: TGTGCCAGCAGCCCGCGACAGGGTTCGGGCGAGCAGTACGTC. Its translation is CASSPRQGSGEQYV.